A selection of T cell receptor beta chains follows, all from one sample in a study of cytomegalovirus exposure and HLA in healthy donors. Clones were read by immunoSEQ multiplex PCR, and TCRdb kept only the in-frame ones, dropping some. This sample yields 95,000 to 120,000 clones, of which about 80% are seen a single time; about 5.4% belongs to the top ten. The sample taken for sequencing was PBMCs. Source of these receptors: a woman in her 30s in good health and CMV-seropositive. Each CDR3 is given with its conserved first and last residue. The D gene is left open where the match is weak. The size field is filled for only some rows; it gives once, few, many or a size class.

D,V,size,J,CDR3,DNA
TRBD1,TRBV18,-,TRBJ1-3,CASSRSGTGSGNTIYF,TGTGCCAGCTCACGCTCCGGGACAGGGTCGGGAAACACCATATATTTT
TRBD2,TRBV5-8,-,TRBJ2-2,CASSLLAGGTGELFF,TGTGCCAGCAGCTTGTTAGCGGGAGGCACCGGGGAGCTGTTTTTT
-,TRBV7-9,-,TRBJ2-1,CASSPRERVPNEQFF,TGTGCCAGCAGCCCTAGGGAGAGGGTACCCAATGAGCAGTTCTTC
-,TRBV6-5,-,TRBJ2-7,CASSYGDTAYEQYF,TGTGCCAGCAGTTACGGCGACACGGCCTACGAGCAGTACTTC
TRBD2,TRBV5-1,-,TRBJ2-7,CASRNSGSREQYF,TGCGCCAGCAGAAACAGCGGGAGCCGCGAGCAGTACTTC
TRBD1,TRBV10-2,-,TRBJ1-2,CASSDRDRGNYGYTF,TGCGCCAGCAGTGACCGGGACAGGGGGAACTATGGCTACACCTTC
TRBD1,TRBV10-3,once,TRBJ1-6,CAISESPDRGRYSPLHF,TGTGCCATCAGTGAGTCCCCCGACAGGGGGCGGTATTCACCCCTCCACTTT
-,TRBV4-1,-,TRBJ1-6,CASSQEGGGNSPLHF,TGCGCCAGCAGCCAAGAAGGGGGGGGTAATTCACCCCTCCACTTT
TRBD2,TRBV30,-,TRBJ2-2,CAWTPGLAGSGELFF,TGTGCCTGGACTCCGGGACTAGCGGGATCCGGGGAGCTGTTTTTT
-,TRBV9,few,TRBJ2-7,CASSARQATYEQYF,TGTGCCAGCAGCGCCCGACAGGCCACCTACGAGCAGTACTTC
-,TRBV5-8,-,TRBJ2-2,CASSLNAYEENTGELFF,TGTGCCAGCAGCCTGAATGCATACGAGGAGAACACCGGGGAGCTGTTTTTT